Here is one TCR beta chain with its context. The antigen is undetermined. The entry originates in a study of shared clonotypes between healthy human individuals. Study-level results: The represented genetic and exposure-history diversity was limited by the small number of donors.

The CDR3 extends over 15 amino acids. J lost 6 bases, V lost 5 bases, and 8 bases had no gene match. CDR1 is MDHEN and CDR2 is SYDVKM in the germline V gene. Donors, healthy HIV-negative adults, lacked recent acute infections or vaccinations. Some clones are missing from TCRdb's copy, which holds only in-frame ones; the method was immunoSEQ multiplex PCR. This table has approximately 1.5 million clones, approximately 98% appearing once. This receptor was obtained from a young man in good health. This chain connects TRBV28 to TRBJ1-5; 9 bases are shared with TRBD1. Sequencing was performed on naive CD4+ T cells sorted from blood. The sample's subset: CD45RA+ positively selected. CDR3 in DNA: TGTGCCAGCAGTCCCGGACAGGGGCTGGGTCAGCCCCAGCATTTT. Translated, it gives CASSPGQGLGQPQHF.